One and the same sample provided the 32 T cell receptor beta chains below, sequenced in a study of human T cells and chemical hapten exposure (dated by TCRdb to the early 2020s). Total RNA was isolated from unfractionated whole blood collected in Tempus Blood RNA tubes. The library was built by means of 5' RACE. TCRdb names Illumina MiSeq as the instrument used. TCRdb reran the public reads through fastp at Q25 and MiXCR, keeping productive beta chains. For every CDR3 protein sequence, its rows merge into one entry that carries the most common genes and DNA. The sample contains 130,000 or so distinct CDR3 sequences, roughly 4% of them found a single time. Of the sample, 1.3% to 1.5% is held by the ten largest clones. All receptors derive from a female donor in good health.

There are many counts of this clonotype. CDR3 in DNA: TGCGCCAGCAGCTTGGACAGTCTTCTACTCTATGGCTACACCTTC. Its translation is CASSLDSLLLYGYTF. The chain uses TRBV5-1 and TRBJ1-2; D gene ambiguous. The CDR3 runs to 15 residues. V shed 0 bases and J shed 4 bases, with 13 bases lying between them. The V gene's germline CDR1 is SGHRS and CDR2 YFSETQ. Combining the CDR3 with reference TRBV5-1 and TRBJ1-2 gives the whole variable domain KAGVTQTPRYLIKTRGQQVTLSCSPISGHRSVSWYQQTPGQGLQFLFEYFSETQRNKGNFPGRFSGRQFSNSRSEMNVSTLELGDSALYLCASSLDSLLLYGYTFGSGTRLTVV.

This clonotype was counted at least ten times. The chain combines TRBV5-8 with TRBJ1-5; D is uncertain. CDR3 size: 13 residues. Between the trimmed V and J ends, which lost 1 base and 9 bases, there was a span of 11 bases. Germline V CDR1 and CDR2: SGHTS, YDEGEE. CDR3 nucleotide sequence: TGTGCCAGCAGCTTGTCCAGGCAAGGGCCCCAGCATTTT. Translated, it gives CASSLSRQGPQHF.

This clonotype was counted at least ten times. V gene TRBV7-3 combines with J gene TRBJ2-3; TRBD2 agrees at 13 bases. This CDR3 spans 15 amino acids. J lost 4 bases, V lost 3 bases, and 1 base had no gene match. The V gene's germline CDR1 is SGHTA and CDR2 FQGTGA. CDR3 DNA: TGTGCCAGCAGCTTCGGGACTAGCGGGGCAGATACGCAGTATTTT. This encodes CASSFGTSGADTQYF.

Ten or more counts support this clonotype. J is TRBJ2-7 and V is TRBV5-6; 9 bases match TRBD1. Germline V gene lookup returns CDR1 SGHDT and CDR2 YYEEEE. With V trimmed by 4 bases and J by 6 bases, 5 bases remained unmatched. The CDR3 is 13 amino acids. This CDR3 reads CASSGGTGTEQYF. The CDR3 coding sequence is TGTGCCAGCAGCGGCGGGACAGGGACCGAGCAGTACTTC.

In its sample, this clonotype was seen many times. In nucleotides, the CDR3 is TGTGCCAGCAGCTTAGCCCGGACAGGGGGCAAATCCTATGGCTACACCTTC. As protein: CASSLARTGGKSYGYTF. The chain links TRBV7-8 to TRBJ1-2; 11 nucleotides match TRBD1. Germline V lookup: CDR1 SGHVS, CDR2 FQNEAQ. V shed 0 bases, J shed 4 bases, and the junction held 7 bases outside the gene matches. This CDR3 spans 17 amino acids.

This clonotype was seen many times. The genes are TRBV10-3 and TRBJ1-1; D perhaps matches TRBD1 (5 bases). V shed 10 bases and J shed 0 bases, with 12 bases lying between them. Germline CDR1 is ENHRY and CDR2 is SYGVKD. This CDR3 contains 13 residues. The CDR3 spells CASGDALNTEAFF. CDR3 DNA: TGTGCCAGCGGGGACGCTCTGAACACTGAAGCTTTCTTT.

Comment on this clonotype: It may be a read error: a sequence one base away is much more abundant. As DNA, the CDR3 is TGTGCCAGCAGTAGGACAGGGACTGGGGCCAACGTCCTGAATTTC. It is translated as CASSRTGTGANVLNF. J is TRBJ2-6 and V is TRBV12-3 or TRBV12-4, with 8 bases matching TRBD1. The CDR3 sequence is 15 residues long.

In its sample, this clonotype was seen many times. Written as DNA, the CDR3 is TGTGCCAGCAGTTACTCGGAGAACAATGAGCAGTTCTTC. It is translated as CASSYSENNEQFF. The chain joins TRBV6-5 to TRBJ2-1; D gene unclear. Germline CDR1 MNHEY, CDR2 SVGAGI. Trimming cost V 0 bases and J 5 bases, with 5 bases left between them. The CDR3 loop spans 13 amino acids.

This clonotype appeared many times. V gene TRBV12-3 or TRBV12-4 combines with J gene TRBJ1-6; D is ambiguous. This CDR3 has 13 residues. Trimming stripped 2 bases from V and 8 bases from J, with 7 bases between. The CDR3 loop is CASSLNGDSPLHF. CDR3 DNA sequence: TGTGCCAGCAGTTTAAACGGAGATTCACCCCTCCACTTT.

This clonotype occurred many times. This rearrangement joins TRBV7-2 to TRBJ2-3; D is undetermined. The V gene lost 1 base and the J gene lost 5 bases, with 10 bases spanning the gap. This CDR3 is built from 14 residues. Germline V CDR1 and CDR2: SGHTA, FQGNSA. The CDR3 is CASSLGMVGDTQYF. The CDR3 bases are TGTGCCAGCAGCTTAGGCATGGTCGGAGATACGCAGTATTTT.

This clonotype was recorded at least ten times. This rearrangement joins TRBV29-1 to TRBJ1-6; the match to TRBD1 covers 8 bases. Germline-derived CDR1 and CDR2 are SQVTM and ANQGSEA. V gave up 6 bases and J gave up 7 bases; unmatched junction bases: 5. CDR3 length equals 13 residues. CDR3 nucleotides: TGCAGCGTGGCTACAGGGGGGAATTCACCCCTCCACTTT. Encoded protein: CSVATGGNSPLHF.

This clonotype was observed many times. This chain uses TRBV7-3 with TRBJ1-1; TRBD1 matches at 8 bases. V shed 0 bases, J shed 11 bases, and the junction held 5 bases outside the gene matches. CDR1 is SGHTA and CDR2 is FQGTGA in the germline V gene. CDR3 size: 13 residues. CDR3 residues: CASSLTLDREAFF. The CDR3 DNA reads TGTGCCAGCAGCTTAACGTTGGACAGGGAGGCTTTCTTT. Full variable domain (outside the CDR3, taken from reference TRBV7-3 and TRBJ1-1): GAGVSQTPSNKVTEKGKYVELRCDPISGHTALYWYRQSLGQGPEFLIYFQGTGAADDSGLPNDRFFAVRPEGSVSTLKIQRTERGDSAVYLCASSLTLDREAFFGQGTRLTVV.

This clonotype has ten or more counts. The gene calls are TRBV4-3 and TRBJ2-3; D uncertain. Trimming left V 0 bases short and J 1 base short, with 14 bases between. There are 17 residues in the CDR3. Per germline, CDR1 LGHNA and CDR2 YSLEER. The CDR3 nucleotides read TGCGCCAGCAGCCAAGATCTTCCCGGGTCCGGCACAGATACGCAGTATTTT. This translates into CASSQDLPGSGTDTQYF.

This clonotype was counted at least ten times. The gene calls are TRBV12-5 and TRBJ1-5; TRBD1 is a possible D gene (5 bases). The germline V gene has CDR1 LGHNT and CDR2 FRNRAP. This CDR3 contains 14 residues. V gave up 7 bases and J gave up 3 bases, with 13 bases separating them. CDR3 sequence (DNA): TGTGCTAGTGTCTCGGGACTGATCAATCAGCCCCAGCATTTT. Translating it yields CASVSGLINQPQHF.

Many counts were recorded for this clonotype. The rearrangement links TRBV29-1 to TRBJ2-5; weak D call: TRBD2 (6 bases). The CDR3 is made up of 13 amino acids. V lost 6 bases, J lost 5 bases, and 16 bases lay in between. Per germline, CDR1 SQVTM and CDR2 ANQGSEA. DNA for the CDR3: TGCAGCGTAGCTACTAGCAGGCTGGAGACCCAGTACTTC. This codes for CSVATSRLETQYF. Full variable domain (remainder filled in from reference TRBV29-1 and TRBJ2-5): SAVISQKPSRDICQRGTSLTIQCQVDSQVTMMFWYRQQPGQSLTLIATANQGSEATYESGFVIDKFPISRPNLTFSTLTVSNMSPEDSSIYLCSVATSRLETQYFGPGTRLLVL.

In this sample, this clonotype turned up a few times. The chain uses TRBV5-1 and TRBJ2-1; D may be TRBD2 (5 bases). The CDR3 totals 13 residues. Looked up from germline, CDR1 is SGHRS and CDR2 is YFSETQ. V lost 0 bases to trimming and J lost 7 bases, with 8 bases between them. The CDR3 DNA is TGCGCCAGCAGCTTGGGGGGAGAAAATGAGCAGTTCTTC. Protein sequence: CASSLGGENEQFF.

This clonotype was detected ten times or more. V usage is TRBV6-1 and J usage is TRBJ1-4; D is unclear. The CDR3 has 14 amino acids. Germline values: CDR1 MNHNS, CDR2 SASEGT. V was shortened by 4 bases and J by 2 bases, with 8 bases between the two germline ends. The CDR3 loop reads CASSVQWTNEKLFF. CDR3 sequence (DNA): TGTGCCAGCAGTGTACAGTGGACTAATGAAAAACTGTTTTTT.

This clonotype was detected ten times or more. J is TRBJ1-1 and V is TRBV5-5; no definite D call. Germline V lookup: CDR1 SGHKS, CDR2 YYEKEE (reference sequence). The CDR3 length is 14 residues. Trimming stripped 4 bases from V and 1 base from J, with 11 bases between. DNA for the CDR3: TGTGCCAGCAGCCCCCCGTCGCGGAACACTGAAGCTTTCTTT. Protein: CASSPPSRNTEAFF.

This clonotype has at least ten counts. This chain uses TRBV20-1 with TRBJ1-5; 8 bases match TRBD1. CDR1 and CDR2 from the germline V gene are DFQATT and SNEGSKA (reference sequence). With 1 base clipped from V and 4 bases from J, the junction kept 18 bases outside the gene matches. The CDR3 is 19 residues long. CDR3 loop: CSARAGGWTGKPANQPQHF. The CDR3 nucleotides read TGCAGTGCTAGAGCTGGTGGGTGGACAGGGAAGCCGGCGAATCAGCCCCAGCATTTT.

This clonotype was observed a few times. The DNA of the CDR3 is TGCGCCAGCAGCTTGGACAGCATCACCGGGGAGCTGTTTTTT. This gives the protein CASSLDSITGELFF. This sequence joins TRBV5-1 and TRBJ2-2; D unresolved. Germline CDR1 and CDR2: SGHRS and YFSETQ. Trimming pared 0 bases from V and 4 bases from J, leaving 7 bases between. The CDR3 sequence is 14 residues long.

This clonotype was seen at least ten times. The V and J genes are TRBV12-3 or TRBV12-4 and TRBJ2-7; the D is unclear. The V gene lost 1 base and the J gene lost 2 bases, with 12 bases spanning the gap. CDR3 length: 15 residues. CDR3: CASSLGGRDTYEQYF. As DNA, the CDR3 is TGTGCCAGCAGTTTAGGCGGACGCGATACCTACGAGCAGTACTTC.

There are many counts of this clonotype. The chain couples TRBV7-6 to TRBJ1-6; D uncertain. Between the trimmed V and J ends, which lost 4 bases and 5 bases, there was a span of 12 bases. Germline CDR1 is SGHVS and CDR2 is FNYEAQ. The CDR3 length is 15 residues. In nucleotides, the CDR3 is TGTGCCAGCAGCTCTCGGACCGAAAATAATTCACCCCTCCACTTT. This sequence encodes CASSSRTENNSPLHF.

J is TRBJ2-2 and V is TRBV6-5; 9 bases agree with TRBD1. This CDR3 comprises 19 residues. Looked up from germline, CDR1 is MNHEY and CDR2 is SVGAGI. Trimming cost V 4 bases and J 7 bases; bases outside gene matches: 19. Here the CDR3 DNA reads TGTGCCAGCAGTTCGAATAGATTCGGGACAGGGCGATTGGGCGGGGAGCTGTTTTTT. Translation: CASSSNRFGTGRLGGELFF.

There are many counts of this clonotype. The J gene is TRBJ1-4, the V gene TRBV7-6, with D uncertain. The germline V gene has CDR1 SGHVS and CDR2 FNYEAQ. Trimming shortened V by 1 base and J by 10 bases, and 10 bases separated the two germline ends. CDR3 length: 13 amino acids. The CDR3 sequence is CASSLDGGRKLFF. The CDR3 DNA is TGTGCCAGCAGCTTAGACGGAGGCAGAAAACTGTTTTTT. Drawing the rest from reference TRBV7-6 and TRBJ1-4, the complete variable domain is GAGVSQSPRYKVTKRGQDVALRCDPISGHVSLYWYRQALGQGPEFLTYFNYEAQQDKSGLPNDRFSAERPEGSISTLTIQRTEQRDSAMYRCASSLDGGRKLFFGSGTQLSVL.

This clonotype was observed a few times. V gene TRBV27 combines with J gene TRBJ2-7, with 7 bases matching TRBD1. The CDR3 runs to 18 residues. Unmatched junction bases numbered 15, after V lost 1 base and J lost 3 bases. Looked up from germline, CDR1 is MNHEY and CDR2 is SMNVEV (reference sequence). The CDR3 loop reads CASSLLGPSTSGGYEQYF. The CDR3 DNA reads TGTGCCAGCAGTTTATTGGGCCCCTCAACATCAGGGGGCTACGAGCAGTACTTC.

This clonotype was recorded at least ten times. The chain is built from TRBV10-3 and TRBJ2-2; TRBD1 matches 7 bases. The CDR3 is 15 amino acids. The V segment lost 7 bases and the J segment 4 bases; nucleotides outside the gene matches: 9. Germline V gene sequence: CDR1 ENHRY, CDR2 SYGVKD. Written as DNA, the CDR3 is TGTGCCATCATGGCCCGGGACAGCGGCACCGGGGAGCTGTTTTTT. It yields the protein CAIMARDSGTGELFF.

The table lists this clonotype with many counts. The chain joins TRBV2 to TRBJ2-1, with 14 nucleotides matching TRBD2. Germline V gene sequence: CDR1 SNHLY, CDR2 FYNNEI. The CDR3 covers 16 residues. With V trimmed by 4 bases and J by 3 bases, 2 bases remained unmatched. As DNA, the CDR3 is TGTGCCAGCAGTGTAGGACTAGCGGGGGGCTACAATGAGCAGTTCTTC. This sequence encodes CASSVGLAGGYNEQFF.

This clonotype was seen a few times. The chain has TRBV7-6 and TRBJ2-1; a weak D match, TRBD2 (6 bases). V was trimmed by 5 bases and J by 9 bases, leaving 20 bases between them. There are 15 residues in the CDR3. Germline V gives CDR1 SGHVS, CDR2 FNYEAQ. CDR3 sequence: CASSPAGRASGEQFF. The CDR3 nucleotides read TGTGCCAGCAGCCCAGCGGGCCGGGCGTCGGGTGAGCAGTTCTTC.

This clonotype was recorded many times. The chain combines TRBV6-6 with TRBJ2-5, with 7 bases aligning to TRBD2. V lost 6 bases and J lost 1; bases outside the gene matches: 8. This CDR3 contains 15 residues. CDR1 MNHNY and CDR2 SVGAGI come from the germline V gene (reference sequence). CDR3 nucleotides: TGTGCCAGCAGCTTCAGCGGGGCGCCCCAAGAGACCCAGTACTTC. Translated: CASSFSGAPQETQYF.

This clonotype was observed a handful of times. The chain carries TRBV18 and TRBJ2-7; D possibly corresponds to TRBD1 (5 bases). The ends were cut back, 4 bases at V and 3 bases at J, with 10 bases in the middle. Germline CDR1 and CDR2: KGHSH and LQKENI. The CDR3 is 13 amino acids. This CDR3 reads CASSRGSFYEQYF. As DNA, the CDR3 is TGTGCCAGCTCACGGGGCAGCTTCTACGAGCAGTACTTC.

This clonotype was found many times. J is TRBJ2-7 and V is TRBV18; TRBD1 might be the D (6 bases). Trimming shortened V by 3 bases and J by 2 bases, and 8 bases separated the two germline ends. CDR3 length: 13 amino acids. In germline, CDR1 is KGHSH, CDR2 LQKENI. The CDR3: CASSPGTPYEQYF. CDR3 in DNA: TGTGCCAGCTCACCCGGGACACCCTACGAGCAGTACTTC.

The table lists this clonotype with many counts. The chain carries TRBV7-6 and TRBJ1-5; D is possibly TRBD1 (5 bases). This CDR3 region has 16 residues. The germline gives CDR1 SGHVS, CDR2 FNYEAQ. V lost 1 base to trimming and J lost 2 bases, with 12 bases between them. DNA for the CDR3: TGTGCCAGCAGCTTAGGGGGTGACAGACGCAATCAGCCCCAGCATTTT. Amino acid sequence: CASSLGGDRRNQPQHF.